This TCR beta chain was observed in a study of shared clonotypes between healthy human individuals. The trim removed 6 bases at V and 0 bases at J, leaving 14 bases unmatched. CDR3 size: 17 residues. Germline V gives CDR1 SEHNR, CDR2 FQNEAQ (reference sequence). The repertoire was sequenced with immunoSEQ multiplex PCR; TCRdb's copy has only in-frame clones and lacks some. Of about 2,200,000 clones in the sample, 85% to 95% were seen once. As defined, naive CD8 cells were CD45RO-negative and positively selected for CCR7, with terminally differentiated effector memory CD45RA+ cells excluded. Sample: naive CD8+ T cells from PBMCs. The chain uses TRBV7-9 and TRBJ2-7, with TRBD1 matching 7 bases. The receptor's source is a man aged 18 to 29 in good health. Some clones in this sample may be carry-over from other donors' samples. The CDR3 coding sequence is TGTGCCAGCAGTACTAATACAGGGGTGCCGAGCTCCTACGAGCAGTACTTC. Protein: CASSTNTGVPSSYEQYF.